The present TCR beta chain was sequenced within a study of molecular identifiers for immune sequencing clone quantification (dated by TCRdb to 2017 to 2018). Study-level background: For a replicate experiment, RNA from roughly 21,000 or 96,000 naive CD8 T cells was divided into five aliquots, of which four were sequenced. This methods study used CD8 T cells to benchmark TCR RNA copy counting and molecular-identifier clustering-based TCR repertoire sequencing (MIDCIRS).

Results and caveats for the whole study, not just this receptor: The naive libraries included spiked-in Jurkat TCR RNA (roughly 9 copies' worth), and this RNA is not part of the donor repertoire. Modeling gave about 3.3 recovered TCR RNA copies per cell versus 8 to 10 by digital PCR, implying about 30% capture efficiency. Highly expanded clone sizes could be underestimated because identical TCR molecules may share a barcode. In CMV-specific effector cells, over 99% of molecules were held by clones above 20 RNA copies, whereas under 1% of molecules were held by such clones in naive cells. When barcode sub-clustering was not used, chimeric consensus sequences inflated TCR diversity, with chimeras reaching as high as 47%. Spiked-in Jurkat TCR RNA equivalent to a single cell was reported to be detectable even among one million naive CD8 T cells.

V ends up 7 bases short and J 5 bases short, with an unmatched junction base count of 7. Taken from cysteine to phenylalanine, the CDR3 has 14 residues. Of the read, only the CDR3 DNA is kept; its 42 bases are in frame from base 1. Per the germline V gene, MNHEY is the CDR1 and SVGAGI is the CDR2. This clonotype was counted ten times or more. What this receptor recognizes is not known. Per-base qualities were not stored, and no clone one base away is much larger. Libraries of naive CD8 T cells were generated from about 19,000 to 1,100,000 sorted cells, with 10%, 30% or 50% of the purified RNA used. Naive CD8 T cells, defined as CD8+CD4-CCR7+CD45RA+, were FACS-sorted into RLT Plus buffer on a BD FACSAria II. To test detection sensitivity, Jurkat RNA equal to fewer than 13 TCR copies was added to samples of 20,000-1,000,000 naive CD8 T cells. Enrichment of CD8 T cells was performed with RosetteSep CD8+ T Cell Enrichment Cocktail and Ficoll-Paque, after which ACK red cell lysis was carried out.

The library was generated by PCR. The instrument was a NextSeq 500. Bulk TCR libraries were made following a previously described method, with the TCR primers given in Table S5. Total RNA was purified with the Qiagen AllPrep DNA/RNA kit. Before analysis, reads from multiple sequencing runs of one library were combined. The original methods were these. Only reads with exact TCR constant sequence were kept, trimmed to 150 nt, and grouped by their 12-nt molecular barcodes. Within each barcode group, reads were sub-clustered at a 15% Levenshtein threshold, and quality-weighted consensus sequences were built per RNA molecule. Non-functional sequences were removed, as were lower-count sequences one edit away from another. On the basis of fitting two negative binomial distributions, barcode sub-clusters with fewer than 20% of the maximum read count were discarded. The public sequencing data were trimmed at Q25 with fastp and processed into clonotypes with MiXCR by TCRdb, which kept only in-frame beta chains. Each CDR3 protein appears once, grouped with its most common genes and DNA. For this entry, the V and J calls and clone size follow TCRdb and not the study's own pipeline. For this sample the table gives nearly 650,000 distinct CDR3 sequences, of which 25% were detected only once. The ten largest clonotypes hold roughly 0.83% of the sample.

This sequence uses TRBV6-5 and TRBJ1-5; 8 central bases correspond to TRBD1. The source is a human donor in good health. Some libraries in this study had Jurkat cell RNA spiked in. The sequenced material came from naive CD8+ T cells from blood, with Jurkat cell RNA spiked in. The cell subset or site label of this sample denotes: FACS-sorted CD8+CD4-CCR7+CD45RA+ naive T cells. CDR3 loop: CASKRQGFDQPQHF. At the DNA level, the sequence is TGTGCCAGCAAACGACAGGGGTTCGATCAGCCCCAGCATTTT.